This T cell receptor (beta chain) was recorded in a study of cytomegalovirus exposure and HLA in healthy donors. Findings of the study overall: The study listed approximately 170 cytomegalovirus-associated TCR beta chains.

This clone was found a few times. The target antigen is unknown. PCR primers comprised 60 Vbeta and 13 Jbeta primers. Sequencing used immunoSEQ multiplex PCR; TCRdb keeps in-frame clones, though not all of them. The repertoire holds some 220,000 clones, with 70% to 85% as singletons. The V end was cut by 2 bases, the J end by 3 bases, with 10 bases between. The CDR3 has 14 residues. Germline V gene lookup returns CDR1 SGHTA and CDR2 FQGNSA. Sequenced sample: PBMCs. The rearrangement uses TRBV7-2 and TRBJ1-1; no clear D gene. The TCR was taken from a woman aged 40 to 50 in good health and CMV-seronegative. The DNA of the CDR3 is TGTGCCAGCAGCTTATCAGGAGCGGACACTGAAGCTTTCTTT. The encoded protein is CASSLSGADTEAFF.